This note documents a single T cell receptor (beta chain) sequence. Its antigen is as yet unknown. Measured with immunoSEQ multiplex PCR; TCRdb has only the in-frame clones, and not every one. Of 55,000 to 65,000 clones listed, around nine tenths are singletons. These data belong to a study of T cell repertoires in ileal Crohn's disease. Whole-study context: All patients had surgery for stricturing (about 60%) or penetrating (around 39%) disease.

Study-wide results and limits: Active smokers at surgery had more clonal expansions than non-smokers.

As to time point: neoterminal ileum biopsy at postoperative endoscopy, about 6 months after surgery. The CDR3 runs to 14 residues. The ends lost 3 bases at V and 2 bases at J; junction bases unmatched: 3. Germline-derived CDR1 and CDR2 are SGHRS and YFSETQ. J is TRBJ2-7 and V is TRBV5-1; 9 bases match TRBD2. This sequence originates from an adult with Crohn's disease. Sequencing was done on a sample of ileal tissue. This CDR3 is CASSSLAGTYEQYF. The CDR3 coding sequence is TGCGCCAGCAGCTCGCTAGCGGGAACCTACGAGCAGTACTTC.